These 30 T cell receptor beta chains were sequenced from one sample in a study of regulatory T cells in long-lasting Graves disease. Regarding time point: persistent/refractory GD, antithyroid drugs over 5 years with positive TRAb. PBMC-derived RNA was used for the TCR library. Both iRepertoire HTBI primers and Arm-PCR of CDR3 regions were used to build the TCR beta libraries. In TCRdb, the multiplex PCR reads were re-called with MiXCR into one record per CDR3 protein. The table includes fewer than 450,000 distinct CDR3 sequences, under 25% detected once. Material: peripheral blood mononuclear cells (PBMCs), obtained when the disease was refractory, from a patient treated with antithyroid drugs. The receptors stem from a female donor with Graves disease.

The chain recombines TRBV12-3 or TRBV12-4 with TRBJ2-5, with D possibly matching TRBD1 (6 bases). Trimming pared 4 bases from V and 0 bases from J, leaving 12 bases between. The CDR3 runs 15 residues. The CDR3 region is CASSYSGQHQETQYF. CDR3 nucleotides: TGTGCCAGCAGTTACTCCGGACAGCACCAAGAGACCCAGTACTTC.

A word on this clonotype: With a much larger clone just one base away, this may be a read error. Because the CDR3 is missing its conserved closing phenylalanine or tryptophan, this is likely a read error. This sequence joins TRBV30 and TRBJ1-5; maybe TRBD1 (5 bases). This CDR3 contains 15 residues. Germline lookup yields CDR1 GTSNPN and CDR2 SVGIG (reference sequence). V dropped 0 bases and J dropped 0 bases, with 9 bases sitting between them. The CDR3 region has the DNA TGTGCCTGGAGTGTGGGGGATTATAGCAATCAGCCCCAGCATCTT. Protein product: CAWSVGDYSNQPQHL.

This clonotype has at least ten counts. The chain carries TRBV12-3 or TRBV12-4 and TRBJ1-5; 12 positions match TRBD1. The CDR3 runs 17 residues. Unmatched junction bases numbered 13, after V lost 6 bases and J lost 7 bases. The CDR3 DNA sequence: TGTGCCAGCAGGAGAGGGACAGGGGGCTTTTTTGGACAGCCCCAGCATTTT. It specifies CASRRGTGGFFGQPQHF.

This clonotype was counted many times. The chain combines TRBV28 with TRBJ2-5; the match to TRBD1 covers 12 bases. The CDR3 extends over 19 amino acids. V lost 3 bases to trimming and J lost 1 base; unmatched junction nucleotides: 12. Germline V CDR1 and CDR2: MDHEN, SYDVKM. The chain's CDR3 is CASSFSPGTGGAIQETQYF. In nucleotides, the CDR3 is TGTGCCAGCAGTTTCTCGCCAGGGACAGGGGGCGCGATCCAAGAGACCCAGTACTTC. The entire variable domain, with the rest obtained from reference TRBV28 and TRBJ2-5, is as follows: DVKVTQSSRYLVKRTGEKVFLECVQDMDHENMFWYRQDPGLGLRLIYFSYDVKMKEKGDIPEGYSVSREKKERFSLILESASTNQTSMYLCASSFSPGTGGAIQETQYFGPGTRLLVL.

J is TRBJ2-2 and V is TRBV6-1, with D maybe TRBD1 (5 bases). The CDR3 loop spans 13 amino acids. Germline CDR1 reads MNHNS; CDR2 reads SASEGT. Between the trimmed V and J ends, which lost 7 bases and 2 bases, there was a span of 8 bases. The CDR3 spells CASNQGNTGELFF. DNA of the CDR3: TGTGCCAGCAACCAGGGTAACACCGGGGAGCTGTTTTTT.

The CDR3 DNA is TGTGCCAGCAGTCAGGGACAGCTCCCGAACACCGGGGAGCTGTTTTTT. Translating it yields CASSQGQLPNTGELFF. V is TRBV12-3 or TRBV12-4 and J is TRBJ2-2, with 7 bases matching TRBD1. The CDR3 consists of 16 residues. J gave up 0 bases and V 5 bases, and 6 bases lay outside the gene matches.

This clonotype was detected ten times or more. The V call is TRBV11-2, the J call TRBJ2-2, with a possible D match to TRBD2 (6 bases). The germline CDR1 and CDR2 sequences are SGHAT and FQNNGV. CDR3 size: 14 residues. Trimming removed 2 bases from V and 5 bases from J, with 9 bases in between. The DNA of the CDR3 is TGTGCCAGCAGCTTACAGGGAGGTACCGGGGAGCTGTTTTTT. Amino acid sequence: CASSLQGGTGELFF. The complete variable domain, with remaining parts taken from reference TRBV11-2 and TRBJ2-2, reads EAGVAQSPRYKIIEKRQSVAFWCNPISGHATLYWYQQILGQGPKLLIQFQNNGVVDDSQLPKDRFSAERLKGVDSTLKIQPAKLEDSAVYLCASSLQGGTGELFFGEGSRLTVL.

This clonotype was picked up a small number of times. V usage is TRBV7-3 and J usage is TRBJ2-3; 8 bases are a match to TRBD2. The CDR3 length is 13 residues. The germline V gene encodes CDR1 SGHTA and CDR2 FQGTGA. The V and J ends lost 5 bases and 4 bases, in that order; junction bases with no gene match: 2. CDR3 DNA: TGTGCCAGCAGCCTAGCGGGCGCAGATACGCAGTATTTT. Translated, it gives CASSLAGADTQYF.

This chain joins TRBV7-9 and TRBJ2-7; the D is unclear. Trimming stripped 5 bases from V and 4 bases from J, with 9 bases between. CDR1 is SEHNR, CDR2 FQNEAQ, per germline (reference sequence). CDR3 length: 12 amino acids. The CDR3 spells CASSPSEYEQYF. The CDR3 DNA sequence: TGTGCCAGCAGCCCGTCAGAATACGAGCAGTACTTC.

This chain connects TRBV5-1 to TRBJ2-5; D unresolved. V lost 5 bases to trimming and J lost 5 bases, with 13 bases between them. Germline V gene lookup returns CDR1 SGHRS and CDR2 YFSETQ. This CDR3 is built from 13 residues. This CDR3 is CASRQPPGETQYF. The CDR3 nucleotides read TGCGCCAGCAGACAACCCCCCGGCGAGACCCAGTACTTC.

This clonotype was picked up a small number of times. V gene TRBV2 combines with J gene TRBJ2-4, with D possibly being TRBD1 or TRBD2 (6 bases each). CDR3 size: 15 residues. Trimming pared 4 bases from V and 7 bases from J, leaving 17 bases between. CDR1 and CDR2 from the germline V gene are SNHLY and FYNNEI. The CDR3 bases are TGTGCCAGCAGTGCGGGGCAGGGGAGGCGGAACATTCAGTACTTC. It codes for CASSAGQGRRNIQYF.

This clonotype was observed many times. The chain recombines TRBV3-1 with TRBJ2-7; D is perhaps TRBD1 (6 bases). Germline CDR1 LGHDT, CDR2 YNNKEL (reference sequence). The CDR3 length is 14 residues. V lost 2 bases and J 1 base, leaving 9 bases between the germline ends. The CDR3 loop is CASSQKTGSYEQYF. CDR3 nucleotides: TGTGCCAGCAGCCAAAAGACAGGATCCTACGAGCAGTACTTC.

This clonotype occurred a few times. This chain joins TRBV27 and TRBJ1-5, with D maybe TRBD1 (6 bases). Germline assignment: CDR1 MNHEY and CDR2 SMNVEV (reference sequence). The length of the CDR3 is 15 residues. With 6 bases removed from V and 2 bases from J, the gap between germline ends came to 14 bases. The CDR3 is CASRKQGMGNQPQHF. The CDR3 coding sequence is TGTGCCAGCAGGAAACAGGGTATGGGCAATCAGCCCCAGCATTTT.

On this clonotype itself: Since a much larger clone is just one base distant, this may be a read error. V is TRBV12-3 or TRBV12-4 and J is TRBJ2-7; 7 bases are shared with TRBD1. The CDR3 covers 19 residues. V was pared by 1 base and J by 1 base, with 16 bases of the junction left unmatched. The chain's CDR3 is CASSLGVAVFGTVSYEQYF. The CDR3 coding sequence is TGTGCCAGCAGTTTAGGGGTTGCGGTTTTTGGGACAGTGTCCTACGAGCAGTACTTC.

In its sample, this clonotype was seen a few times. The chain has TRBV9 and TRBJ2-6; D is ambiguous. Per germline, CDR1 SGDLS and CDR2 YYNGEE. V lost 0 bases, J lost 4 bases, and 8 bases lay in between. The CDR3 covers 15 residues. DNA for the CDR3: TGTGCCAGCAGCGTAGGTTCGGTCGGGGCCAACGTCCTGACTTTC. This encodes CASSVGSVGANVLTF.

V usage is TRBV19 and J usage is TRBJ2-7; TRBD2 is a possible D gene (6 bases). Germline-derived CDR1 and CDR2 are LNHDA and SQIVND (reference sequence). The CDR3 has 13 residues. Trimming removed 4 bases from V and 6 bases from J, with 13 bases in between. The CDR3 DNA follows: TGTGCCAGTAGTACGGGACTTGGGGGCGAGCAGTACTTC. Encoded protein: CASSTGLGGEQYF.

This clonotype was observed many times. The chain employs TRBV11-2 and TRBJ2-5, with a tentative D call TRBD2 (6 bases). CDR3 length: 13 residues. V was cut by 2 bases and J by 4 bases, with 8 bases left in between. The germline V gene has CDR1 SGHAT and CDR2 FQNNGV. The CDR3 reads CASSLLGLETQYF. The CDR3 bases are TGTGCCAGCAGCTTATTGGGACTAGAGACCCAGTACTTC.

Only a few counts were recorded for this clonotype. The chain carries TRBV28 and TRBJ1-3; D is uncertain. Trimming took 3 bases from V and 4 from J, leaving 4 bases between them. Germline lookup yields CDR1 MDHEN and CDR2 SYDVKM. The CDR3 has 12 amino acids. The CDR3 loop reads CASSFAGNTIYF. The CDR3 DNA follows: TGTGCCAGCAGTTTCGCCGGAAACACCATATATTTT.

This clonotype was seen a few times. The rearrangement uses TRBV24-1 and TRBJ2-1, with 7 nucleotides matching TRBD1. The V and J ends lost 4 bases and 10 bases, in that order; junction bases with no gene match: 9. There are 14 residues in the CDR3. Germline V gene data show CDR1 as KGHDR and CDR2 as SFDVKD. CDR3 bases: TGTGCCACCAGTGACACCTACAGGGGACGAGAGCAGTTCTTC. Translation gives CATSDTYRGREQFF.

This rearrangement joins TRBV20-1 to TRBJ2-3, with 7 bases that match TRBD2. Germline CDR1 and CDR2: DFQATT and SNEGSKA (reference sequence). The CDR3 is 15 residues long. V was clipped by 6 bases and J by 0 bases; unmatched bases: 9. CDR3 DNA: TGCAGTGCGTGTCTTAGCGGGCCCAGCACAGATACGCAGTATTTT. Residues: CSACLSGPSTDTQYF.

The rearrangement uses TRBV6-1 and TRBJ2-3, with D perhaps TRBD2 (6 bases). The V gene's germline CDR1 is MNHNS and CDR2 SASEGT. Trimming removed 10 bases at V and 6 bases at J, with 23 bases between. The CDR3 runs 15 residues. CDR3 amino acids: CATLSYGGTLDTQYF. The CDR3 DNA is TGTGCCACCCTTTCCTATGGCGGGACTTTGGATACGCAGTATTTT.

There are a few counts of this clonotype. The chain joins TRBV20-1 to TRBJ2-7; possibly TRBD2 for D (5 bases). Germline V gene data show CDR1 as DFQATT and CDR2 as SNEGSKA (reference sequence). V lost 4 bases to trimming and J lost 0 bases, with 13 bases between them. The CDR3 is 14 amino acids. The CDR3 reads CSAIRRDSSYEQYF. CDR3 sequence (DNA): TGCAGTGCTATCCGACGGGATAGCTCCTACGAGCAGTACTTC.

This clonotype has ten or more counts. The chain has TRBV6-2 or TRBV6-3 and TRBJ2-7; D not resolved. The V end was cut by 7 bases, the J end by 6 bases, with 16 bases between. The CDR3 loop spans 13 amino acids. Germline V gene data show CDR1 as MNHEY and CDR2 as SVGEGT. This chain's CDR3 is CASNQRLGAEQYF. In DNA, the CDR3 is TGTGCCAGCAACCAACGTTTGGGTGCCGAGCAGTACTTC.

This clonotype was counted ten times or more. The chain joins TRBV12-3 or TRBV12-4 to TRBJ1-6; 7 bases match TRBD1. The CDR3 length is 15 residues. The V segment lost 8 bases and the J segment 8 bases; nucleotides outside the gene matches: 12. In nucleotides, the CDR3 is TGTGCCAGCTTGGACGGTGGGACAGTCTATTCACCCCTCCACTTT. Translation gives CASLDGGTVYSPLHF.

This clonotype was seen ten or more times. The rearrangement uses TRBV6-1 and TRBJ1-2, with 7 bases matching TRBD1. V dropped 1 base and J dropped 3; count of bases not matched to a gene: 5. CDR1 and CDR2 (germline): MNHNS, SASEGT. This CDR3 has 15 amino acids. The DNA for the CDR3 is TGTGCCAGCAGTGAAGAGCGGGACAGTCACTATGGCTACACCTTC. It is translated as CASSEERDSHYGYTF.

The chain links TRBV20-1 to TRBJ2-3; tentatively, D is TRBD2 (5 bases). The CDR3 loop spans 13 amino acids. Per the germline V gene, CDR1 is DFQATT and CDR2 is SNEGSKA (reference sequence). Deletions cut 5 bases from V and 5 bases from J, with 14 bases between. CDR3 residues: CSAQGLAGDTQYF. CDR3 nucleotides: TGCAGTGCTCAAGGACTGGCCGGAGATACGCAGTATTTT.

The J gene is TRBJ1-3, the V gene TRBV12-3 or TRBV12-4; no definite D call. V dropped 5 bases and J dropped 4 bases, with 12 bases sitting between them. This CDR3 contains 14 residues. As DNA, the CDR3 is TGTGCCAGCAGTGTGGGCAGCTGGGGAAACACCATATATTTT. It translates to CASSVGSWGNTIYF.

The chain employs TRBV27 and TRBJ1-4; a possible D gene is TRBD1 (6 bases). Germline V CDR1 and CDR2: MNHEY, SMNVEV (reference sequence). The V end lost 3 bases, the J end lost 7 bases, and 21 bases lay between the germline ends. CDR3 length: 17 amino acids. The CDR3 loop is CASSFRVPTGIGEKLFF. CDR3 bases: TGTGCCAGCAGTTTCCGCGTCCCAACAGGGATAGGTGAAAAACTGTTTTTT. The variable domain in full, with the rest retrieved from reference TRBV27 and TRBJ1-4, is EAQVTQNPRYLITVTGKKLTVTCSQNMNHEYMSWYRQDPGLGLRQIYYSMNVEVTDKGDVPEGYKVSRKEKRNFPLILESPSPNQTSLYFCASSFRVPTGIGEKLFFGSGTQLSVL.

This rearrangement joins TRBV20-1 to TRBJ1-3; 7 nucleotides line up with TRBD1. The V segment lost 6 bases and the J segment 0 bases; nucleotides outside the gene matches: 14. Germline values: CDR1 DFQATT, CDR2 SNEGSKA (reference sequence). This CDR3 is built from 17 residues. The CDR3 here is CSARDSRYHLSGNTIYF. Written as DNA, the CDR3 is TGCAGTGCCAGGGACAGCCGATACCATCTCTCTGGAAACACCATATATTTT.

The chain combines TRBV10-3 with TRBJ1-3, with D uncertain. The CDR3 covers 11 residues. Germline loops: CDR1 ENHRY, CDR2 SYGVKD. Trimming took off 4 bases at V and 7 bases at J, with 5 bases between the two ends. CDR3 sequence (DNA): TGTGCCATCAGTGGAAGTAACACCATATATTTT. This encodes CAISGSNTIYF.